The 2 T cell receptor beta chains presented below share a single source sample, sequenced in a study of T cells in localized non-small cell lung cancer. Method: immunoSEQ multiplex PCR; TCRdb's copy keeps in-frame clones and lacks some. This sample has about 24,000 clones, with 65% to 85% found just once. The sequencing here drew on PBMCs, taken before any cancer treatment. Receptors originate from a man between 40 and 75 years old with stage II lung adenocarcinoma.

V gene TRBV5-1 combines with J gene TRBJ2-2; D is unclear. Germline CDR1 reads SGHRS; CDR2 reads YFSETQ. The CDR3 covers 14 residues. Trimming took off 9 bases at V and 0 bases at J, with 12 bases between the two ends. This CDR3 is CATTAYPNTGELFF. CDR3 in DNA: TGCGCCACAACCGCCTACCCGAACACCGGGGAGCTGTTTTTT. Based on the CDR3 plus reference TRBV5-1 and TRBJ2-2, the full variable domain is KAGVTQTPRYLIKTRGQQVTLSCSPISGHRSVSWYQQTPGQGLQFLFEYFSETQRNKGNFPGRFSGRQFSNSRSEMNVSTLELGDSALYLCATTAYPNTGELFFGEGSRLTVL.

The chain couples TRBV18 to TRBJ1-1; 9 bases agree with TRBD1. This CDR3 comprises 16 residues. Trimming took 4 bases from V and 0 from J; bases not matched to a gene: 6. Looked up from germline, CDR1 is KGHSH and CDR2 is LQKENI. The CDR3: CASSRGTGSLNTEAFF. The CDR3 nucleotides read TGTGCCAGCTCACGAGGGACAGGGTCACTGAACACTGAAGCTTTCTTT.